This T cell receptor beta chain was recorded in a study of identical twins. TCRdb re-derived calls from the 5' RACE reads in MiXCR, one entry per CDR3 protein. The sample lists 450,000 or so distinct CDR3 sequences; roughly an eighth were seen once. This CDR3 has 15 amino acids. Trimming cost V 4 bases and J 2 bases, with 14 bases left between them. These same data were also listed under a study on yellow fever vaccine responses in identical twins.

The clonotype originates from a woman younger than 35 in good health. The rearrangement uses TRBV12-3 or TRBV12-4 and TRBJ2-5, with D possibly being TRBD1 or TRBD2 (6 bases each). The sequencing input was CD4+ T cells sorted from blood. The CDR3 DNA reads TGTGCCAGCAGTTCCCAGGAGGGGGTACAAGAGACCCAGTACTTC. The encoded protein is CASSSQEGVQETQYF.